These 5 T cell receptor beta chains were sequenced from one sample in a study of glioma-infiltrating T cells. Amplification of TCR alpha and beta CDR3 regions from RNA used iRepertoire nested multiplex PCR. TCRdb reprocessed the multiplex PCR reads via MiXCR and lists one record per CDR3 protein. The table has around 190,000 distinct CDR3 sequences, roughly a third seen once. The sample was glioma tissue, nonneoplastic brain tissue, or PBMCs (not recorded which). The origin of the receptors is a human donor with low-grade glioma or glioblastoma, undergoing nonglioma brain surgery, or in good health (not recorded which).

On this clonotype itself: One end of the junction is discordant with germline, which a read error may explain. V usage is TRBV6-1 and J usage is TRBJ2-7; 7 positions agree with TRBD2. Germline V gene data show CDR1 as MNHNS and CDR2 as SASEGT. This CDR3 is built from 13 residues. The CDR3 spells CACLTSSPYEQCF. DNA of the CDR3: TGTGCCTGCCTGACTAGCTCCCCCTACGAGCAGTGCTTC.

A word on this clonotype: A read error may produce the germline difference seen at one junction end. The chain has TRBV6-5 and TRBJ2-5; D is possibly TRBD2 (5 bases). CDR1 and CDR2 from the germline V gene are MNHEY and SVGAGI. CDR3 size: 13 residues. CDR3 bases: TGTGCTAGCAGAAGGCATGCGGGAGAGACCCAGTACTTC. It yields the protein CASRRHAGETQYF.

Concerning this clonotype: Since a much larger clone is just one base distant, this may be a read error. As DNA, the CDR3 is TGTGCCAGCAGTTCCCCGGGGACTAGTGGGGAAGACACCCAGTACTTC. This translates into CASSSPGTSGEDTQYF. J is TRBJ2-5 and V is TRBV28; 8 nucleotides line up with TRBD2. The CDR3 extends over 16 amino acids. Germline loops: CDR1 MDHEN, CDR2 SYDVKM.

As regards this clonotype: A read error may explain this, as a much larger clone is one base away. CDR3 bases: TGTGCCAGCCGCCGACTAGATTCCTACAGTGAGCAGTTCTTC. Translation gives CASRRLDSYSEQFF. This chain links TRBV9 with TRBJ2-1, with a weak D call TRBD2 (6 bases). CDR3 length: 14 residues. Germline loops: CDR1 SGDLS, CDR2 YYNGEE.

On this clonotype itself: One end of the junction does not line up with germline, which may come from a read error. The chain has TRBV20-1 and TRBJ1-2, with D possibly matching TRBD1 (6 bases). Germline loops: CDR1 DFQATT, CDR2 SNEGSKA (reference sequence). The CDR3 spans 13 residues. The CDR3: CGARPGANYGYTF. The CDR3 DNA follows: TGCGGTGCTAGACCAGGGGCTAACTATGGCTACACCTTC.